This T cell receptor (beta chain) derives from a study of cytomegalovirus exposure and HLA in healthy donors. General study points: Certain sequence variants were highly shared and formed a cluster, and this cluster was likely a sequencing artifact. Analysis performed later showed TCR beta chains linked to HLA being more clonally expanded than equally common others. Excluded were some V segments that proved indistinguishable, including TRBV6-2 and TRBV6-3.

The PCR was carried out with 60 Vbeta primers and 13 Jbeta primers. Some clones are missing from TCRdb's copy, which holds only in-frame ones; the method was immunoSEQ multiplex PCR. The sample lists some 190,000 clones, roughly 80% occurring once. Germline CDR1 reads SEHNR; CDR2 reads FQNEAQ (reference sequence). Trimming stripped 7 bases from V and 6 bases from J, with 13 bases between. CDR3 length: 13 residues. As to this clone: Antigen specificity is unknown.

The sequence derives from a woman under 40 in good health and CMV-seropositive. The sequenced material came from PBMCs. V and J are TRBV7-9 and TRBJ1-5; D remains ambiguous. The CDR3 region has the DNA TGTGCCAGCACCTCAGAGGGTCGTCAGCCCCAGCATTTT. Its protein is CASTSEGRQPQHF. Combining the CDR3 with reference TRBV7-9 and TRBJ1-5 gives the whole variable domain DTGVSQNPRHKITKRGQNVTFRCDPISEHNRLYWYRQTLGQGPEFLTYFQNEAQLEKSRLLSDRFSAERPKGSFSTLEIQRTEQGDSAMYLCASTSEGRQPQHFGDGTRLSIL.